A selection of T cell receptor beta chains follows, all from one sample in a study of regulatory T cells in long-lasting Graves disease. TCRdb re-derived calls from the multiplex PCR reads in MiXCR, one entry per CDR3 protein. This table has 400,000 to 500,000 distinct CDR3 sequences, about 14% appearing once. The data were also submitted as part of a second study, on T cells in Graves' hyperthyroidism and ophthalmopathy.

Sequenced material: peripheral blood mononuclear cells (PBMCs), taken at new diagnosis, from a patient treated with antithyroid drugs. All receptors come from a woman aged 45 to 65 with Graves disease. Both conserved end residues are part of each CDR3. Each record gives: J gene, D gene, clone size, V gene, CDR3 protein, CDR3 DNA. The D gene is left open where the match is weak. Not all rows give a size; the values are once, few, many and, for expanded clones, a class.

J gene: TRBJ2-2
D gene: TRBD1
clone size: many
V gene: TRBV29-1
CDR3 protein: CSVIRQGEGTGELFF
CDR3 DNA: TGCAGCGTGATACGACAGGGTGAGGGGACCGGGGAGCTGTTTTTT

J gene: TRBJ2-7
D gene: -
clone size: few
V gene: TRBV18
CDR3 protein: CASSPPGLRTGEQYF
CDR3 DNA: TGTGCCAGCTCACCACCCGGACTACGAACGGGGGAGCAGTACTTC

J gene: TRBJ2-3
D gene: TRBD2
clone size: -
V gene: TRBV18
CDR3 protein: CASSPFLAESTDTQYF
CDR3 DNA: TGTGCCAGCTCACCCTTCCTAGCGGAGAGCACAGATACGCAGTATTTT

J gene: TRBJ2-1
D gene: TRBD2
clone size: -
V gene: TRBV3-1
CDR3 protein: CASSPSLAGARNEQFF
CDR3 DNA: TGTGCCAGCAGCCCCAGTCTAGCGGGGGCTCGCAATGAGCAGTTCTTC

J gene: TRBJ2-1
D gene: TRBD2
clone size: -
V gene: TRBV5-4
CDR3 protein: CASSGGTSGPRYNEQFF
CDR3 DNA: TGTGCCAGCAGCGGCGGTACTAGCGGACCCCGCTACAATGAGCAGTTCTTC

J gene: TRBJ2-3
D gene: -
clone size: many
V gene: TRBV6-1
CDR3 protein: CASSAGTESSTDTQYF
CDR3 DNA: TGTGCCAGCAGTGCCGGGACGGAAAGTAGCACAGATACGCAGTATTTT

J gene: TRBJ1-1
D gene: TRBD1
clone size: few
V gene: TRBV28
CDR3 protein: CASRRLTGAEAFF
CDR3 DNA: TGTGCCAGCAGAAGACTCACAGGGGCTGAAGCTTTCTTT

J gene: TRBJ2-7
D gene: -
clone size: many
V gene: TRBV28
CDR3 protein: CASNPYGGLASYEQYF
CDR3 DNA: TGTGCCAGCAACCCGTACGGGGGGCTAGCGTCCTACGAGCAGTACTTC

J gene: TRBJ2-3
D gene: TRBD1
clone size: -
V gene: TRBV29-1
CDR3 protein: CSVGQGAVRTDTQYF
CDR3 DNA: TGCAGCGTTGGACAGGGGGCCGTTCGCACAGATACGCAGTATTTT

J gene: TRBJ2-1
D gene: TRBD1
clone size: many
V gene: TRBV5-1
CDR3 protein: CASSPGQGQGNEQFF
CDR3 DNA: TGCGCCAGCAGCCCAGGACAGGGGCAAGGGAATGAGCAGTTCTTC

J gene: TRBJ2-3
D gene: TRBD1
clone size: once
V gene: TRBV6-5
CDR3 protein: CASSFGQGQYF
CDR3 DNA: TGTGCCAGCAGTTTTGGACAGGGTCAGTATTTT

J gene: TRBJ2-1
D gene: -
clone size: many
V gene: TRBV6-1
CDR3 protein: CASSTLAGGLENEQFF
CDR3 DNA: TGTGCCAGCAGTACACTGGCGGGCGGACTCGAGAATGAGCAGTTCTTC

J gene: TRBJ2-1
D gene: -
clone size: many
V gene: TRBV28
CDR3 protein: CATAQGRAYNEQFF
CDR3 DNA: TGTGCCACAGCCCAGGGGAGGGCCTACAATGAGCAGTTCTTC

J gene: TRBJ1-1
D gene: -
clone size: many
V gene: TRBV10-3
CDR3 protein: CAISDKGAFSEAFF
CDR3 DNA: TGTGCCATCAGTGATAAGGGAGCCTTTTCTGAAGCTTTCTTT

J gene: TRBJ2-2
D gene: TRBD2
clone size: -
V gene: TRBV20-1
CDR3 protein: CSARRTSWELFF
CDR3 DNA: TGCAGTGCTAGGAGGACTAGTTGGGAGCTGTTTTTT

J gene: TRBJ2-3
D gene: TRBD1
clone size: many
V gene: TRBV7-3
CDR3 protein: CASSATGQGTDTQYF
CDR3 DNA: TGTGCCAGCAGCGCTACAGGACAGGGGACAGATACGCAGTATTTT

J gene: TRBJ2-7
D gene: -
clone size: many
V gene: TRBV7-8
CDR3 protein: CASSFEGYEQYF
CDR3 DNA: TGTGCCAGCAGCTTCGAGGGGTACGAGCAGTACTTC

J gene: TRBJ1-1
D gene: -
clone size: -
V gene: TRBV3-1
CDR3 protein: CASSQGNGGWTNTEAFF
CDR3 DNA: TGTGCCAGCAGCCAAGGGAACGGGGGATGGACGAACACTGAAGCTTTCTTT

J gene: TRBJ2-2
D gene: TRBD1
clone size: few
V gene: TRBV18
CDR3 protein: CASSPTGAEMNTGELFF
CDR3 DNA: TGTGCCAGCTCACCCACAGGGGCCGAAATGAACACCGGGGAGCTGTTTTTT

J gene: TRBJ1-1
D gene: -
clone size: many
V gene: TRBV3-1
CDR3 protein: CASSPTWTSSTEAFF
CDR3 DNA: TGTGCCAGCAGCCCAACCTGGACTTCGAGCACTGAAGCTTTCTTT

J gene: TRBJ1-6
D gene: -
clone size: -
V gene: TRBV10-3
CDR3 protein: CAIKAEGSPLHF
CDR3 DNA: TGTGCCATCAAGGCGGAGGGTTCACCCCTCCACTTT

J gene: TRBJ2-1
D gene: -
clone size: few
V gene: TRBV6-1
CDR3 protein: CASSPTVYSEQFF
CDR3 DNA: TGTGCCAGCAGCCCGACCGTATACAGTGAGCAGTTCTTC

J gene: TRBJ2-1
D gene: TRBD2
clone size: -
V gene: TRBV20-1
CDR3 protein: CSAQTSGSSYNEQFF
CDR3 DNA: TGCAGTGCTCAGACTAGCGGGAGCTCCTACAATGAGCAGTTCTTC

J gene: TRBJ2-1
D gene: -
clone size: many
V gene: TRBV28
CDR3 protein: CASSLDFYNEQFF
CDR3 DNA: TGTGCCAGCAGTTTAGATTTCTACAATGAGCAGTTCTTC

J gene: TRBJ1-4
D gene: -
clone size: few
V gene: TRBV7-6
CDR3 protein: CASSLSGNSEKLFF
CDR3 DNA: TGTGCCAGCAGCTTATCTGGGAATAGCGAAAAACTGTTTTTT

J gene: TRBJ2-1
D gene: -
clone size: many
V gene: TRBV6-1
CDR3 protein: CASTDRVDGEQFF
CDR3 DNA: TGTGCCAGCACCGACCGGGTCGACGGTGAGCAGTTCTTC

J gene: TRBJ1-1
D gene: -
clone size: many
V gene: TRBV11-2
CDR3 protein: CASSLDRARAAFF
CDR3 DNA: TGTGCCAGCAGCTTAGATAGGGCGAGGGCAGCTTTCTTT

J gene: TRBJ1-2
D gene: -
clone size: few
V gene: TRBV2
CDR3 protein: CASRPDGGQRYTF
CDR3 DNA: TGTGCCAGCAGACCCGACGGGGGACAACGGTACACCTTC

J gene: TRBJ1-1
D gene: -
clone size: many
V gene: TRBV2
CDR3 protein: CARSGNTEAFF
CDR3 DNA: TGTGCCAGGTCAGGGAACACTGAAGCTTTCTTT

J gene: TRBJ2-3
D gene: -
clone size: many
V gene: TRBV2
CDR3 protein: CASSGGQSTDTQYF
CDR3 DNA: TGTGCCAGCAGTGGTGGACAGAGCACAGATACGCAGTATTTT

J gene: TRBJ1-2
D gene: -
clone size: many
V gene: TRBV9
CDR3 protein: CASSPSAGRENYGYTF
CDR3 DNA: TGTGCCAGCAGCCCCTCTGCGGGCAGGGAGAACTATGGCTACACCTTC

J gene: TRBJ2-3
D gene: -
clone size: -
V gene: TRBV27
CDR3 protein: CASSSGSDPFPQYF
CDR3 DNA: TGTGCCAGCAGTTCAGGTTCAGACCCCTTTCCGCAGTATTTT

J gene: TRBJ2-2
D gene: -
clone size: few
V gene: TRBV6-9
CDR3 protein: CASSLGGLFF
CDR3 DNA: TGTGCCAGCAGTTTAGGGGGGCTGTTTTTT

J gene: TRBJ2-7
D gene: TRBD1
clone size: few
V gene: TRBV19
CDR3 protein: CASSIGGTAAYEQYF
CDR3 DNA: TGTGCCAGTAGTATAGGGGGGACAGCTGCCTACGAGCAGTACTTC

J gene: TRBJ1-2
D gene: TRBD1
clone size: few
V gene: TRBV3-1
CDR3 protein: CASSQMTGMSYTF
CDR3 DNA: TGTGCCAGCAGCCAAATGACAGGGATGAGCTACACCTTC

J gene: TRBJ2-3
D gene: -
clone size: many
V gene: TRBV11-2
CDR3 protein: CASSPRLGGADTQYF
CDR3 DNA: TGTGCCAGCAGCCCCCGATTAGGGGGGGCAGATACGCAGTATTTT

J gene: TRBJ2-6
D gene: TRBD1
clone size: -
V gene: TRBV7-2
CDR3 protein: CASSLVTGGVDGANVLTF
CDR3 DNA: TGTGCCAGCAGCTTAGTGACAGGGGGCGTCGATGGGGCCAACGTCCTGACTTTC

J gene: TRBJ2-7
D gene: -
clone size: -
V gene: TRBV5-1
CDR3 protein: CASSLGAQRSSYEQYF
CDR3 DNA: TGCGCCAGCAGCTTGGGGGCCCAAAGGAGCTCCTACGAGCAGTACTTC

J gene: TRBJ2-7
D gene: -
clone size: many
V gene: TRBV12-3/TRBV12-4
CDR3 protein: CASSLKPPLLPSYEQYF
CDR3 DNA: TGTGCCAGCAGTCTAAAACCTCCTCTGCTCCCCTCCTACGAGCAGTACTTC

J gene: TRBJ1-5
D gene: -
clone size: few
V gene: TRBV4-1
CDR3 protein: CASSHEGDIVNQPQHF
CDR3 DNA: TGCGCCAGCAGCCATGAAGGAGATATCGTGAATCAGCCCCAGCATTTT

J gene: TRBJ2-7
D gene: -
clone size: -
V gene: TRBV12-3/TRBV12-4
CDR3 protein: CASSPRIIPSLEQYF
CDR3 DNA: TGTGCCAGCAGTCCCCGGATTATACCTAGCTTGGAGCAGTACTTC

J gene: TRBJ2-5
D gene: TRBD1
clone size: many
V gene: TRBV2
CDR3 protein: CASRGGTGFQETQYF
CDR3 DNA: TGTGCCAGCAGGGGGGGGACAGGGTTTCAAGAGACCCAGTACTTC

J gene: TRBJ2-7
D gene: TRBD1
clone size: -
V gene: TRBV3-1
CDR3 protein: CASSQEVGRDRGHYEQYF
CDR3 DNA: TGTGCCAGCAGCCAAGAGGTGGGGCGGGACAGGGGGCACTACGAGCAGTACTTC

J gene: TRBJ1-6
D gene: -
clone size: -
V gene: TRBV20-1
CDR3 protein: CSANDRGLALHF
CDR3 DNA: TGCAGTGCAAATGACCGGGGGTTGGCCCTCCACTTT

J gene: TRBJ2-5
D gene: -
clone size: many
V gene: TRBV6-1
CDR3 protein: CASSTDAGQKPWVQETQYF
CDR3 DNA: TGTGCCAGCAGTACCGATGCGGGTCAAAAGCCTTGGGTCCAAGAGACCCAGTACTTC

J gene: TRBJ2-5
D gene: -
clone size: few
V gene: TRBV28
CDR3 protein: CASSLGTETQYF
CDR3 DNA: TGTGCCAGCAGTTTAGGGACAGAGACCCAGTACTTC

J gene: TRBJ2-6
D gene: -
clone size: -
V gene: TRBV6-2/TRBV6-3
CDR3 protein: CASSLYRGTGANVLTF
CDR3 DNA: TGTGCCAGCAGTTTATACCGCGGGACTGGGGCCAACGTCCTGACTTTC

J gene: TRBJ2-1
D gene: -
clone size: many
V gene: TRBV5-1
CDR3 protein: CASSPAGSYNEQFF
CDR3 DNA: TGCGCCAGCAGCCCAGCGGGTTCCTACAATGAGCAGTTCTTC

J gene: TRBJ2-7
D gene: -
clone size: -
V gene: TRBV5-1
CDR3 protein: CAASPPARPTHEQYF
CDR3 DNA: TGCGCCGCCTCCCCCCCTGCTAGACCCACCCACGAGCAGTACTTC

J gene: TRBJ1-4
D gene: TRBD1
clone size: many
V gene: TRBV28
CDR3 protein: CASRGWDRSNEKLFF
CDR3 DNA: TGTGCCAGCAGGGGGTGGGACAGATCGAATGAAAAACTGTTTTTT

J gene: TRBJ2-2
D gene: TRBD2
clone size: many
V gene: TRBV2
CDR3 protein: CASRVGLANTGELFF
CDR3 DNA: TGTGCCAGCAGGGTGGGACTAGCGAACACCGGGGAGCTGTTTTTT

J gene: TRBJ1-1
D gene: -
clone size: -
V gene: TRBV9
CDR3 protein: CASNERGMVNTEAFF
CDR3 DNA: TGTGCCAGCAATGAGCGGGGGATGGTGAACACTGAAGCTTTCTTT

J gene: TRBJ1-5
D gene: -
clone size: -
V gene: TRBV10-3
CDR3 protein: CAISGTLAGGDQPQHF
CDR3 DNA: TGTGCCATCAGTGGCACTCTTGCGGGGGGCGATCAGCCCCAGCATTTT

J gene: TRBJ2-7
D gene: TRBD1
clone size: many
V gene: TRBV5-7
CDR3 protein: CASSPGQGDTSYEQYF
CDR3 DNA: TGTGCCAGCAGCCCCGGACAGGGGGACACCTCCTACGAGCAGTACTTC

J gene: TRBJ2-3
D gene: TRBD1
clone size: -
V gene: TRBV12-3/TRBV12-4
CDR3 protein: CASSSQPGQATGTDTQYF
CDR3 DNA: TGTGCCAGCAGCTCTCAGCCTGGACAGGCCACTGGCACAGATACGCAGTATTTT

J gene: TRBJ1-2
D gene: -
clone size: few
V gene: TRBV28
CDR3 protein: CASRSSGNYGYTF
CDR3 DNA: TGTGCCAGCAGATCGTCGGGAAACTATGGCTACACCTTC

J gene: TRBJ1-2
D gene: TRBD1
clone size: many
V gene: TRBV5-1
CDR3 protein: CASSPHSMDRPNYGYTF
CDR3 DNA: TGCGCCAGCAGCCCCCACTCCATGGACAGGCCTAACTATGGCTACACCTTC

J gene: TRBJ2-1
D gene: TRBD2
clone size: many
V gene: TRBV27
CDR3 protein: CASSSHRTSGRAPPNEQFF
CDR3 DNA: TGTGCCAGCAGTTCACATCGGACTAGCGGGAGGGCCCCCCCTAATGAGCAGTTCTTC

J gene: TRBJ2-7
D gene: -
clone size: many
V gene: TRBV6-1
CDR3 protein: CASRQGPYEQYF
CDR3 DNA: TGTGCCAGCAGACAGGGCCCCTACGAGCAGTACTTC

J gene: TRBJ2-7
D gene: TRBD1
clone size: -
V gene: TRBV27
CDR3 protein: CASSLSPDRELYEQYF
CDR3 DNA: TGTGCCAGCAGTTTATCGCCGGACAGGGAGCTCTACGAGCAGTACTTC